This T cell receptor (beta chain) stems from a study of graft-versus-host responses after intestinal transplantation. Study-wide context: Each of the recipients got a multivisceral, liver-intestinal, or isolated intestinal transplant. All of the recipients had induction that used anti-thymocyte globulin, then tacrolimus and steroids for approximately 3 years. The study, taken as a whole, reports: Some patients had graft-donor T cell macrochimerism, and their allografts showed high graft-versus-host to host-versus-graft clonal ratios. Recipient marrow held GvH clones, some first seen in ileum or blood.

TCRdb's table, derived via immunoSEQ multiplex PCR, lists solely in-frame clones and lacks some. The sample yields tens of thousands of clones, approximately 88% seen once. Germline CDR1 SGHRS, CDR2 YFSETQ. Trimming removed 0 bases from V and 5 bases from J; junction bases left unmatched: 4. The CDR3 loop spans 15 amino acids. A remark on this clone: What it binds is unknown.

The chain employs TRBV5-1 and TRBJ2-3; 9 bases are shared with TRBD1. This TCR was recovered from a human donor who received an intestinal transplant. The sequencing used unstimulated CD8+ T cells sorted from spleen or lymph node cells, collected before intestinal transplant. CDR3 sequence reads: CASSLDRGLGDTQYF. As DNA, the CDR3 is TGCGCCAGCAGCTTGGACAGGGGGCTTGGAGATACGCAGTATTTT.